This T cell receptor (beta chain) was sequenced in a study of T-cell memory formation after mild COVID-19. Study-wide results and caveats: Within pre-infection memory, some responding clones were found, suggesting cross-reactive memory joined.

The count of this clonotype is one. The target antigen is unknown. One entry per CDR3 protein results from TCRdb running MiXCR on the 5' RACE reads. The sample has about 410,000 distinct CDR3 sequences; about 22% are singletons. Germline V CDR1 and CDR2: SQVTM, ANQGSEA. This CDR3 comprises 12 residues. Trimming took 3 bases from V and 3 from J, leaving 8 bases between them. This receptor was taken from an adult woman who had mild COVID-19 (a few samples of this study predate the infection). Cell type and time point are not known. The V gene is TRBV29-1, the J gene TRBJ2-5; perhaps TRBD2 as D (6 bases). Sequencing input: PBMCs or a T cell subset sorted from them (not recorded which). CDR3 in amino acids: CSVESGEETQYF. The CDR3 DNA sequence: TGCAGCGTTGAGTCGGGGGAAGAGACCCAGTACTTC.